The 13 T cell receptor beta chains below come from one sample, sequenced in a study of cytomegalovirus exposure and HLA in healthy donors. Primers included in the PCR were 60 Vbeta and 13 Jbeta primers. The assay was immunoSEQ multiplex PCR, and TCRdb's table has in-frame clones only and misses some. The sample yields more than 95,000 clones, about an eighth seen once. Sequencing was done on a sample of PBMCs. The receptors come from a man aged 40-50 years in good health and CMV-seropositive.

CDR3 nucleotide sequence: TGCGCCAGCAGCCCAAGACAGGGGAGTGAAAAACTGTTTTTT. Translating it yields CASSPRQGSEKLFF. The V call is TRBV5-1, the J call TRBJ1-4, with TRBD1 matching 8 bases. CDR3 length: 14 residues. Per germline, CDR1 SGHRS and CDR2 YFSETQ. The junction had 6 bases not matched to a gene; V was cut back by 4 bases and J by 7 bases.

This clone has a handful of counts. The V call is TRBV29-1, the J call TRBJ2-1; the match to TRBD1 covers 12 bases. This CDR3 contains 17 residues. V lost 3 bases to trimming and J lost 2 bases; unmatched junction nucleotides: 8. CDR1 SQVTM and CDR2 ANQGSEA come from the germline V gene. CDR3: CSVDFRDRGRPYNEQFF. As DNA, the CDR3 is TGCAGCGTTGATTTCCGGGACAGGGGGCGCCCCTACAATGAGCAGTTCTTC.

The rearrangement uses TRBV28 and TRBJ2-5, with 10 bases lining up with TRBD2. V lost 4 bases to trimming and J lost 5 bases; unmatched junction nucleotides: 7. The CDR3 spans 15 residues. CDR1 and CDR2 from the germline V gene are MDHEN and SYDVKM. The CDR3 here is CASSSPGLAPETQYF. The CDR3 coding sequence is TGTGCCAGCAGTTCTCCGGGACTAGCGCCGGAGACCCAGTACTTC.

The gene calls are TRBV27 and TRBJ1-5, with TRBD1 matching 9 bases. The ends lost 3 bases at V and 4 bases at J; junction bases unmatched: 1. Per the germline V gene, CDR1 is MNHEY and CDR2 is SMNVEV (reference sequence). The CDR3 spans 14 residues. As DNA, the CDR3 is TGTGCCAGCAGTTTTGGGACAGGGAATCAGCCCCAGCATTTT. This sequence encodes CASSFGTGNQPQHF.

The V call is TRBV7-9, the J call TRBJ2-5, with TRBD1 matching 8 bases. This CDR3 has 14 amino acids. V was clipped by 5 bases and J by 4 bases; unmatched bases: 6. Per the germline V gene, CDR1 is SEHNR and CDR2 is FQNEAQ (reference sequence). The CDR3 nucleotides read TGTGCCAGCAGCACGTCAGGGGGCCGAGAGACCCAGTACTTC. Translation gives CASSTSGGRETQYF.

The chain links TRBV6-5 to TRBJ2-7; 9 bases are a match to TRBD2. With V trimmed by 4 bases and J by 7 bases, 8 bases remained unmatched. The germline gives CDR1 MNHEY, CDR2 SVGAGI. The CDR3 contains 14 residues. The CDR3 reads CASSSAGGAEEQYF. The CDR3 DNA reads TGTGCCAGCAGTTCAGCGGGAGGTGCAGAGGAGCAGTACTTC.

This clone was seen only a few times. The chain joins TRBV28 to TRBJ2-7; unclear D gene. The CDR3 is made up of 14 amino acids. Germline V lookup: CDR1 MDHEN, CDR2 SYDVKM. V was trimmed by 6 bases and J by 4 bases, leaving 16 bases between them. CDR3 loop: CASSFGRTTYEQYF. DNA of the CDR3: TGTGCCAGCAGCTTCGGCCGAACGACTTACGAGCAGTACTTC.

The sample holds a few counts of this clone. The chain combines TRBV7-9 with TRBJ1-2; D is unresolved. In germline, CDR1 is SEHNR, CDR2 FQNEAQ (reference sequence). V gave up 6 bases and J gave up 2 bases, with 13 bases separating them. This CDR3 is 14 amino acids long. CDR3 bases: TGTGCCAGCAGGGGCCCGGTACAGAACTATGGCTACACCTTC. Protein: CASRGPVQNYGYTF.

The chain uses TRBV7-3 and TRBJ2-7; D may be TRBD1 (5 bases). The germline V and J ends were trimmed by 1 base and 5 bases, with 9 bases remaining between them. This CDR3 contains 13 residues. Germline V CDR1 and CDR2: SGHTA, FQGTGA. DNA of the CDR3: TGTGCCAGCAGCTTAATAAGGGGTGACGAGCAGTACTTC. This encodes CASSLIRGDEQYF.

The table lists this clone with a few counts. V gene TRBV7-9 combines with J gene TRBJ2-5; 7 nucleotides line up with TRBD1. Trimming cost V 2 bases and J 5 bases; bases outside gene matches: 8. The CDR3 has 15 residues. Germline V gene lookup returns CDR1 SEHNR and CDR2 FQNEAQ (reference sequence). The chain's CDR3 is CASSLNRGRIETQYF. CDR3 DNA sequence: TGTGCCAGCAGCTTAAACAGGGGCAGGATTGAGACCCAGTACTTC.

There are a few counts of this clone. The rearrangement links TRBV13 to TRBJ2-5; 9 bases map to TRBD1. Looked up from germline, CDR1 is PRHDT and CDR2 is FYEKMQ (reference sequence). V lost 5 bases to trimming and J lost 4 bases; unmatched junction nucleotides: 8. This CDR3 comprises 15 residues. Written as DNA, the CDR3 is TGTGCCAGCAGCCCCGAGACAGGGGGAGGAGAGACCCAGTACTTC. Translating gives CASSPETGGGETQYF.

V is TRBV5-8 and J is TRBJ1-2, with D maybe TRBD1 (5 bases). Trimming left V 0 bases short and J 6 bases short, with 12 bases between. The CDR3 loop spans 14 amino acids. Germline values: CDR1 SGHTS, CDR2 YDEGEE. CDR3 loop: CASSLVQGNDGYTF. CDR3 DNA sequence: TGTGCCAGCAGCTTGGTGCAGGGTAATGATGGCTACACCTTC.

In its sample, this clone was seen a few times. The chain joins TRBV11-2 to TRBJ1-4; unclear D gene. With 10 bases removed from V and 7 bases from J, the gap between germline ends came to 16 bases. The CDR3 extends over 13 amino acids. In germline, CDR1 is SGHAT, CDR2 FQNNGV. CDR3: CATQRQASEKLFF. The CDR3 nucleotides read TGTGCCACCCAGCGCCAAGCGAGTGAAAAACTGTTTTTT. The complete variable domain, with remaining parts taken from reference TRBV11-2 and TRBJ1-4, reads EAGVAQSPRYKIIEKRQSVAFWCNPISGHATLYWYQQILGQGPKLLIQFQNNGVVDDSQLPKDRFSAERLKGVDSTLKIQPAKLEDSAVYLCATQRQASEKLFFGSGTQLSVL.